This is a list of T cell receptor beta chains from one sample in a study of T cell responses to AZD1222 COVID-19 vaccine. Only in-frame clones appear in the TCRdb table, and some are missing; sequencing was by immunoSEQ multiplex PCR. The sample has some 66,000 clones; around 89% are singletons. Sequences were derived from peripheral blood, sampled 28 days after the second AZD1222 dose. Every receptor here comes from an adult who received the AZD1222 COVID-19 vaccine. The conserved cysteine and the conserved F or W are not part of the CDR3 here.

V gene | CDR3 length | CDR3 protein
TRBV27 | 15 | ASSFGQRSSYNSPLH
TRBV29-1 | 13 | SVARLAGGRDEQF
TRBV7-3 | 14 | ASSLRQGGTYNEQF
TRBV9 | 15 | ASSLGLAGANTGELF
TRBV5-6 | 16 | ASSSTPFPGLWSYEQY
TRBV12-3/TRBV12-4 | 11 | ASSATGGDGYT
TRBV5-4 | 13 | ASSLSRDILEEQY
TRBV2 | 11 | ASSSVDNGELF
TRBV24-1 | 14 | ATSGGGTDRTYGYT
TRBV7-2 | 14 | ASSPIGKGEVYEQY
TRBV28 | 10 | ASRTGTGEAF
TRBV5-6 | 12 | ASSLDRGFYEQY
TRBV19 | 11 | ASSTIGQGSYT
TRBV3-1/TRBV3-2 | 13 | ASSQVGGVVDEQY
TRBV14 | 14 | ASSQDRTPGGTEAF
TRBV29-1 | 12 | SVSDGSSGNTIY
TRBV9 | 13 | ASSVARGGDSPLH
TRBV7-3 | 14 | ASSLGDYPLTDTQY
TRBV24-1 | 11 | ATSDFSGIEQF
TRBV7-3 | 12 | ASSLSRGNNEQF
TRBV7-9 | 14 | ASTFAGHLNTGELF
TRBV19 | 12 | ASSTTGGNQPQH
TRBV5-4 | 13 | ASSFRLAGEDEQF
TRBV12-5 | 12 | ASGFMGARAEAF
TRBV4-1 | 14 | ASSQDVQGSNQPQH
TRBV7-2 | 13 | ASSSPGQGFAEAF
TRBV3-1/TRBV3-2 | 12 | ASSPGQATYEQY
TRBV6-1 | 14 | ASSEGGYGAYNEQF
TRBV19 | 19 | ASSTHRGADIHALTNQPQH
TRBV28 | 10 | ASSPRRVDYT
TRBV5-1 | 14 | ASSLDRGPSTDTQY
TRBV19 | 11 | ASSIRDRLWAF
TRBV7-9 | 13 | ASSGIEMGNEKLF
TRBV19 | 11 | ASSIPPGETQY
TRBV3-1/TRBV3-2 | 12 | ASSPWTGNTEAF
TRBV6-5 | 13 | ASSSRRGDISPLH
TRBV6-5 | 10 | ASTLSTGELF
TRBV19 | 12 | ASSIGGTKDTQY
TRBV25-1 | 9 | ASSGSYEQY
TRBV30 | 12 | AWSARGYNSPLH
TRBV6-5 | 12 | ASSIDGRDYGYT
TRBV6-5 | 12 | ASSSRMDSYEQY
TRBV19 | 12 | ASKGAESSPEQF
TRBV5-8 | 11 | ASSLRANEKLF
TRBV6-2/TRBV6-3 | 12 | ASSQRLATGELF
TRBV2 | 12 | ASSERTGDFEAF
TRBV2 | 10 | ASHRANTEAF
TRBV18 | 12 | ASSPTGQAPEAF
TRBV6-5 | 9 | ASDSYNEQF
TRBV11-2 | 13 | ASSPSLGGSYEQY
TRBV6-5 | 13 | ASSDSGTESYEQY
TRBV28 | 13 | ASRTPTGGTYEQY
TRBV5-1 | 15 | ASSLAAGMASGTEAF
TRBV19 | 16 | ASSIDRGLTRGNQPQH
TRBV7-3 | 13 | ASSPATSGAYEQY
TRBV7-9 | 14 | ASSLPGLAGVDTQY
TRBV2 | 16 | ASSPITGTSGRADTQY
TRBV29-1 | 13 | SPVPFPGGPNEQF